This is a list of T cell receptor beta chains from one sample in a study of CD8 T cells in ankylosing spondylitis. TCRdb called the 5' RACE reads again in MiXCR, with one record for every CDR3 protein. Of 75,000 to 95,000 distinct CDR3 sequences listed, around 8.5% are singletons. What was sequenced was blood, either unsorted or a sorted T cell fraction (not recorded which). The receptors come from a male donor with ankylosing spondylitis. Each CDR3 is given with its conserved first and last residue. The order of the fields is J gene, V gene, clone size, D gene, CDR3 DNA, CDR3 protein. The D gene is left open where the match is weak. Rows may omit the clone size; those that give it use once, few, many or a size class.

>TRBJ2-3|TRBV20-1|few|-
TGCAGTGCTAGAGATCCCGTGGCGAGCACAGATACGCAGTATTTT
CSARDPVASTDTQYF
>TRBJ2-1|TRBV12-3/TRBV12-4|many|TRBD2
TGTGCCACCGAGACGGGGGGGACTAGCGGGAGCGATGAGCAGTTCTTC
CATETGGTSGSDEQFF
>TRBJ1-2|TRBV12-3/TRBV12-4|many|TRBD1
TGTGCCAGCACCATGGGACAGGGGGCTTACTATGGCTACACCTTC
CASTMGQGAYYGYTF
>TRBJ2-2|TRBV29-1|few|TRBD2
TGCAGCGTTGACGGCGGGAGGGCCAACACCGGGGAGCTGTTTTTT
CSVDGGRANTGELFF
>TRBJ2-3|TRBV4-2|few|-
TGTGCCAGCAGCCGGGGACAGGGTTGGACTAGCATCGATACGCAGTATTTT
CASSRGQGWTSIDTQYF
>TRBJ2-5|TRBV12-3/TRBV12-4|few|-
TGTGCCAGCGGCCCGCAGGGTGGGGAGACCCAGTACTTC
CASGPQGGETQYF
>TRBJ1-5|TRBV5-1|many|TRBD1
TGCGCCAGCAGCTACACAGGGGCCAGCAATCAGCCCCAGCATTTT
CASSYTGASNQPQHF
>TRBJ1-5|TRBV27|few|TRBD1
TGTGCCAGCAGTCACCTCGCCGGACAGGGGTACAATCAGCCCCAGCATTTT
CASSHLAGQGYNQPQHF
>TRBJ2-7|TRBV5-1|many|-
TGCGCCAGCAGCTTCGGGCTAGCCCCCTACGAGCAGTACTTC
CASSFGLAPYEQYF
>TRBJ2-2|TRBV6-1|-|-
TGTGCCAGCAGTGAATCCGGCGGAACGAACACCGGGGAGCTGTTTTTT
CASSESGGTNTGELFF
>TRBJ2-3|TRBV7-8|many|TRBD2
TGTGCCAGCAGCTTAGTGCGGGGGGGCGGGAGCACAGATACGCAGTATTTT
CASSLVRGGGSTDTQYF
>TRBJ2-2|TRBV4-1|few|TRBD1
TGCGCCAGCAGGGACAGGGGTCGAACCGGGGAGCTGTTTTTT
CASRDRGRTGELFF
>TRBJ1-1|TRBV2|few|TRBD1
TGTGCCAGCAGTGAATTCAGGGACGACAGGGATGACACTGAAGCTTTCTTT
CASSEFRDDRDDTEAFF
>TRBJ2-3|TRBV5-6|many|-
TGTGCCAGCAGTTCTGGACCAGATACGCAGTATTTT
CASSSGPDTQYF
>TRBJ2-1|TRBV5-6|many|-
TGTGCCAGCAGCAATGAAGGATTTGAGCAGTTCTTC
CASSNEGFEQFF
>TRBJ2-1|TRBV30|few|-
TGTGCCTGGAGTTCCGGGACCCAGTCCTACAATGAGCAGTTCTTC
CAWSSGTQSYNEQFF